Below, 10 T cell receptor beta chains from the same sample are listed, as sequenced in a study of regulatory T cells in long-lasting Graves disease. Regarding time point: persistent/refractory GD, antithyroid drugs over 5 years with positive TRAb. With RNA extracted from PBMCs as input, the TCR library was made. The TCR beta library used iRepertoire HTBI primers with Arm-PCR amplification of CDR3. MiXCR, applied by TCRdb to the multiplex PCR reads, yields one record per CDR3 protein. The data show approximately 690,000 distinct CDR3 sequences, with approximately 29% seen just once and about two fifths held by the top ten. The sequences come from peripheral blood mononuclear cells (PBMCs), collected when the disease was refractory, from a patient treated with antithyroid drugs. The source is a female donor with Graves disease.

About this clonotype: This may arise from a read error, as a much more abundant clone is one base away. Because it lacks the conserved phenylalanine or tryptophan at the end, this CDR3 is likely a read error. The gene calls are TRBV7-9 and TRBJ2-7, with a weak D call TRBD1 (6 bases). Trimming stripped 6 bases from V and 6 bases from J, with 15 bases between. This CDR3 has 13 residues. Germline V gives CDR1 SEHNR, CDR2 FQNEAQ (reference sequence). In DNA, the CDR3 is TGTGCCAGCAGTGAGGGGGACCTCGGCGAGCAGTACTTG. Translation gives CASSEGDLGEQYL.

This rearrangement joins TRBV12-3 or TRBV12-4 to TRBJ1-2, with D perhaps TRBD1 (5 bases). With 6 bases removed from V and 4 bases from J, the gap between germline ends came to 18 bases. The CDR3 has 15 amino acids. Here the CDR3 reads CASSLESGGGYGYTF. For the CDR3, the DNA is TGTGCCAGCAGCCTTGAATCGGGGGGGGGCTATGGCTACACCTTC.

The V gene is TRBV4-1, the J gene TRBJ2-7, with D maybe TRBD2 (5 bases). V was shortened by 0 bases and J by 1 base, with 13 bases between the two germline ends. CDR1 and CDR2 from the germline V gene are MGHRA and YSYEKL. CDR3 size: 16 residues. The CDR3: CASSQDRQRRSYEQYF. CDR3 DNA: TGCGCCAGCAGCCAAGATAGGCAGCGGAGGTCCTACGAGCAGTACTTC.

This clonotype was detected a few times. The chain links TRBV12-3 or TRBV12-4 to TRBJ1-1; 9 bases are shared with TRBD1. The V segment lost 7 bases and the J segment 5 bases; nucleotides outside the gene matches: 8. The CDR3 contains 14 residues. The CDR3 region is CASTMGGQGTEAFF. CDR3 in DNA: TGTGCCAGCACCATGGGGGGACAGGGTACTGAAGCTTTCTTT.

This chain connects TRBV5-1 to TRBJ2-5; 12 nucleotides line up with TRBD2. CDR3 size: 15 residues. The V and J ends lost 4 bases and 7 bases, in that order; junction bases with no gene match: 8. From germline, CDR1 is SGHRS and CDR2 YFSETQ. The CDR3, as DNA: TGCGCCAGCAGCGTGACTAGCGGGAGCGGGGGGACCCAGTACTTC. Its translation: CASSVTSGSGGTQYF.

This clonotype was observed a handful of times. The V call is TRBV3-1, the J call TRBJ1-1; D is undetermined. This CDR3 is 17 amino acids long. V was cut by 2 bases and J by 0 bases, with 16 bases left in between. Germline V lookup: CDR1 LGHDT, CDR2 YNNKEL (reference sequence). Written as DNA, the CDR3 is TGTGCCAGCAGCCAATTGATATCGGACGGGATGAACACTGAAGCTTTCTTT. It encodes CASSQLISDGMNTEAFF.

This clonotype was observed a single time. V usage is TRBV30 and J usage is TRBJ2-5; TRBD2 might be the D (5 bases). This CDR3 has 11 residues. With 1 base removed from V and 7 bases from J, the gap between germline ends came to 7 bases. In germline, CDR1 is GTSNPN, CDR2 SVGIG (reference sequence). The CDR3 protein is CAWSAAGTQYF. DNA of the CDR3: TGTGCCTGGAGTGCCGCGGGGACCCAGTACTTC. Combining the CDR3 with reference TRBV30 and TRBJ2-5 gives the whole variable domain SQTIHQWPATLVQPVGSPLSLECTVEGTSNPNLYWYRQAAGRGLQLLFYSVGIGQISSEVPQNLSASRPQDRQFILSSKKLLLSDSGFYLCAWSAAGTQYFGPGTRLLVL.

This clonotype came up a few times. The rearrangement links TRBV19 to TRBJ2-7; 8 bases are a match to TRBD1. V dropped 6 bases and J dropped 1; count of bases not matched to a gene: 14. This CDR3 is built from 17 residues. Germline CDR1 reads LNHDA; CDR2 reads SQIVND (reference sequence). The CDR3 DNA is TGTGCCAGTAGCACCTATAGAGGGACAGGTTTTTCCTACGAGCAGTACTTC. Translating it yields CASSTYRGTGFSYEQYF. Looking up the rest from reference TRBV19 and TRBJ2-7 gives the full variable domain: DGGITQSPKYLFRKEGQNVTLSCEQNLNHDAMYWYRQDPGQGLRLIYYSQIVNDFQKGDIAEGYSVSREKKESFPLTVTSAQKNPTAFYLCASSTYRGTGFSYEQYFGPGTRLTVT.

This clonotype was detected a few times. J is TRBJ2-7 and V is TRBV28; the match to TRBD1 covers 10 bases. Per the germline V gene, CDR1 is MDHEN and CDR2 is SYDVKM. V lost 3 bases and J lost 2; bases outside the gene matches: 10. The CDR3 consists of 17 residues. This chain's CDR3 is CASSFRLPGQGPYEQYF. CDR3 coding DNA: TGTGCCAGCAGTTTTCGTCTCCCGGGACAGGGGCCCTACGAGCAGTACTTC.

CDR3 protein: CASGTPLGGSGANVLTF. CDR3 bases: TGCGCCAGCGGTACACCTCTTGGGGGCAGTGGGGCCAACGTCCTGACTTTC. The genes are TRBV10-2 and TRBJ2-6; a weak D match, TRBD1 (6 bases). V was clipped by 8 bases and J by 3 bases, with 20 bases between them. The CDR3 extends over 17 amino acids. The V gene's germline CDR1 is WSHSY and CDR2 SAAADI.